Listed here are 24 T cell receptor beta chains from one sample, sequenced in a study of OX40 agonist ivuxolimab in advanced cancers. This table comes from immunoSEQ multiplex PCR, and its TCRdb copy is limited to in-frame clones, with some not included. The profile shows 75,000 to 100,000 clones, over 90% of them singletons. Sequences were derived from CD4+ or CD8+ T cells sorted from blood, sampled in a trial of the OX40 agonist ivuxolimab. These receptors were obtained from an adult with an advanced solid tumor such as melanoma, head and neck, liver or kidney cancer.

CDR3 sequence reads: CASRGLAAAYEQYF. In nucleotides, the CDR3 is TGTGCCAGCAGGGGACTAGCGGCCGCCTACGAGCAGTACTTC. The chain links TRBV27 to TRBJ2-7, with 11 nucleotides matching TRBD2. In germline, CDR1 is MNHEY, CDR2 SMNVEV (reference sequence). Trimming removed 6 bases from V and 2 bases from J; junction bases left unmatched: 3. The CDR3 is 14 amino acids.

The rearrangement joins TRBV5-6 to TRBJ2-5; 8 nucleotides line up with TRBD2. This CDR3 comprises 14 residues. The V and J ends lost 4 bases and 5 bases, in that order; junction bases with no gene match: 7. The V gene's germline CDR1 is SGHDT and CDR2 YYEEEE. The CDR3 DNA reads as TGTGCCAGCAGCGGGGGACTAGTCTCTGAGACCCAGTACTTC. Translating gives CASSGGLVSETQYF.

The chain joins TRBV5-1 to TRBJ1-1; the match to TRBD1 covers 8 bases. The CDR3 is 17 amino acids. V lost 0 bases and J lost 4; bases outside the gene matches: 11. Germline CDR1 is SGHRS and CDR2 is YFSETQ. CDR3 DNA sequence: TGCGCCAGCAGCTTGGTCGGGGGTGGACAGGGTGGCACTGAAGCTTTCTTT. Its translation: CASSLVGGGQGGTEAFF.

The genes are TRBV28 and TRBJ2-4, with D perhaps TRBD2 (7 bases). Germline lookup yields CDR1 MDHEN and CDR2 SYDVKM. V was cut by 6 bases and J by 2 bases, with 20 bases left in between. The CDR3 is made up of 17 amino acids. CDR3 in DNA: TGTGCCAGCAGCCCCCTGGGGGGGGGCGCGACCAAAAACATTCAGTACTTC. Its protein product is CASSPLGGGATKNIQYF.

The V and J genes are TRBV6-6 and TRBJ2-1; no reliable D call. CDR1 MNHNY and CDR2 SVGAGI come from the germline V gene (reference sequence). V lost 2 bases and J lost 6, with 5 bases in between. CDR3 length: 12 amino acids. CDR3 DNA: TGTGCCAGCAGTTACGGCGTCAATGAGCAGTTCTTC. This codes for CASSYGVNEQFF.

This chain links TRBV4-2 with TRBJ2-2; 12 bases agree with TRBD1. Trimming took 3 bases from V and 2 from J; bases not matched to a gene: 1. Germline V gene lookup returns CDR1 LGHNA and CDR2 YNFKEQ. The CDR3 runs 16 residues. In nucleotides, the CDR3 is TGTGCCAGCAGCCAGGGACAGGGGGCCAACACCGGGGAGCTGTTTTTT. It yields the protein CASSQGQGANTGELFF.

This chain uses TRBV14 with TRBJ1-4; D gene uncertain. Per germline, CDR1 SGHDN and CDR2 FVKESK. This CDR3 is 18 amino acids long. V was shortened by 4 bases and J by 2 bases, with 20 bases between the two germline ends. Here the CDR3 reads CASSPYLMGGQTNEKLFF. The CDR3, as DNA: TGTGCCAGCAGCCCCTACCTGATGGGCGGGCAGACTAATGAAAAACTGTTTTTT.

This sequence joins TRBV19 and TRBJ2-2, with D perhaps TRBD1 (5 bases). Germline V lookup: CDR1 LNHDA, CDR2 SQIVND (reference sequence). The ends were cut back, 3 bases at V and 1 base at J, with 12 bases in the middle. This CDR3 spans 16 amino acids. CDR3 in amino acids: CASSILSTGNTGELFF. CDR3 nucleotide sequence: TGTGCCAGTAGTATCCTCTCCACAGGGAACACCGGGGAGCTGTTTTTT.

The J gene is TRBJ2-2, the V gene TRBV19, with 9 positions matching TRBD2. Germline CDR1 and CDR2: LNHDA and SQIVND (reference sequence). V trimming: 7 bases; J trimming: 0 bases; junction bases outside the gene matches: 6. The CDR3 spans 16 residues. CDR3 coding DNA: TGTGCCAGTACCCGTAGCGGGAGCGCGAACACCGGGGAGCTGTTTTTT. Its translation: CASTRSGSANTGELFF.

As DNA, the CDR3 is TGCGCCAGCGGGACAGCCTGGAATGAAAAACTGTTTTTT. It translates to CASGTAWNEKLFF. This sequence joins TRBV4-3 and TRBJ1-4, with TRBD1 matching 7 bases. The CDR3 runs 13 residues. Germline CDR1 and CDR2: LGHNA and YSLEER. The V segment lost 8 bases and the J segment 5 bases; nucleotides outside the gene matches: 5.

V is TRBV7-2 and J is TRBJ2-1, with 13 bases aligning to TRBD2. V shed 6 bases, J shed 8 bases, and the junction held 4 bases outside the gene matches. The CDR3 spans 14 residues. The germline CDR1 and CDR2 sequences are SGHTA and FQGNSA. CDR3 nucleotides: TGTGCCAGCAGACTAGCGGGAGGGCCCGATGAGCAGTTCTTC. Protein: CASRLAGGPDEQFF.

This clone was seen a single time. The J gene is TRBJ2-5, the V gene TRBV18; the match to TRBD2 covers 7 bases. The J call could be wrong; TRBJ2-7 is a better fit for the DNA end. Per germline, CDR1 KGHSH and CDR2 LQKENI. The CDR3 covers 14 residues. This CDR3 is CASSPPGLPSEQYF. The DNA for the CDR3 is TGTGCCAGCTCACCACCGGGACTACCTTCCGAGCAGTACTTC.

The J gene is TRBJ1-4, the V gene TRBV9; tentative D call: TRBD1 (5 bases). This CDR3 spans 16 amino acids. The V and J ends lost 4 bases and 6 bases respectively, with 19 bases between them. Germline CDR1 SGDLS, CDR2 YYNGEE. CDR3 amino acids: CASSPTAGAGYEKLFF. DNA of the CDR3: TGTGCCAGCAGCCCGACCGCCGGGGCAGGGTATGAAAAACTGTTTTTT.

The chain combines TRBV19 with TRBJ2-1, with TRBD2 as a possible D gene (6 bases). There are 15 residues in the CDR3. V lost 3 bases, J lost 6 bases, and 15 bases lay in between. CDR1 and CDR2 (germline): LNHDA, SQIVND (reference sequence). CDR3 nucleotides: TGTGCCAGTAGTATCGGGGGTTCAATAGTCAATGAGCAGTTCTTC. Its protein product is CASSIGGSIVNEQFF.

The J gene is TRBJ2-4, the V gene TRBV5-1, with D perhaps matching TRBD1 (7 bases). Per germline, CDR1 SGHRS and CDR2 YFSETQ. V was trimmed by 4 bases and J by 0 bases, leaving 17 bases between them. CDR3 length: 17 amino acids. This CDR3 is CASSPRGVLGAKNIQYF. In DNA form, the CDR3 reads TGCGCCAGCAGCCCCAGGGGGGTTTTGGGAGCCAAAAACATTCAGTACTTC.

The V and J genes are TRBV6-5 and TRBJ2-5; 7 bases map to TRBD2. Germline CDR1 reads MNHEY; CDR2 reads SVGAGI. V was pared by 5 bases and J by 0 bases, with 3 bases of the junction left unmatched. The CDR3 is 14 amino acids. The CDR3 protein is CASSRLADQETQYF. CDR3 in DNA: TGTGCCAGCAGTCGACTAGCAGACCAAGAGACCCAGTACTTC.

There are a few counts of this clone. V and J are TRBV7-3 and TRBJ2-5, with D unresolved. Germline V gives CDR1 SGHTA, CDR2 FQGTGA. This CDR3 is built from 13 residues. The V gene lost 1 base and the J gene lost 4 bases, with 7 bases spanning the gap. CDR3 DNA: TGTGCCAGCAGCTTAAACAGTTTAGAGACCCAGTACTTC. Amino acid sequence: CASSLNSLETQYF.

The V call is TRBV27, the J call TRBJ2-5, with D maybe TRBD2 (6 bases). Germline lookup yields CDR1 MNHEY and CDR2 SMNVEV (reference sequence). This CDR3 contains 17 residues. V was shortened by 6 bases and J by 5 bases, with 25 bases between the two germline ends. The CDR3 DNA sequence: TGTGCCAGCAGCCTACTGGGCGGGAAGCTCCTTGATGAGACCCAGTACTTC. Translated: CASSLLGGKLLDETQYF.

CDR3 amino acids: CASSPRTGTDYEQYF. The CDR3 DNA follows: TGCGCCAGCAGCCCCAGGACCGGGACAGACTACGAGCAGTACTTC. V is TRBV5-1 and J is TRBJ2-7; 7 positions agree with TRBD1. The V and J ends lost 4 bases and 3 bases, in that order; junction bases with no gene match: 10. Germline V gene lookup returns CDR1 SGHRS and CDR2 YFSETQ. The CDR3 has 15 amino acids.

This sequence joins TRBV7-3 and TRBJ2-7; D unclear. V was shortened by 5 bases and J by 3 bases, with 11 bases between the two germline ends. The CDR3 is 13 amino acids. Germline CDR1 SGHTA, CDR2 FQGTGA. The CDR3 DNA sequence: TGTGCCAGCAGCCCAAATGGCGGCTACGAGCAGTACTTC. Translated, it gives CASSPNGGYEQYF.

DNA of the CDR3: TGTGCCAGCAGTTTATCGGGCGGGGGGAAAAACATTCAGTACTTC. Translated: CASSLSGGGKNIQYF. The chain uses TRBV28 and TRBJ2-4; TRBD2 matches at 8 bases. Germline V gives CDR1 MDHEN, CDR2 SYDVKM. The V gene end was trimmed by 1 base and the J gene end by 4 bases; junction bases not matched to a gene: 3. The CDR3 consists of 15 residues. Supplemented by reference TRBV28 and TRBJ2-4, the full variable domain reads DVKVTQSSRYLVKRTGEKVFLECVQDMDHENMFWYRQDPGLGLRLIYFSYDVKMKEKGDIPEGYSVSREKKERFSLILESASTNQTSMYLCASSLSGGGKNIQYFGAGTRLSVL.

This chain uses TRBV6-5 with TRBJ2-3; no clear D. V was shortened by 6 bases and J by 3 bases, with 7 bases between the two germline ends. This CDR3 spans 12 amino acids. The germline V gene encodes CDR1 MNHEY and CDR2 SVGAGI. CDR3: CASRASTDTQYF. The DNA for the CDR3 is TGTGCCAGCAGAGCTTCTACAGATACGCAGTATTTT.

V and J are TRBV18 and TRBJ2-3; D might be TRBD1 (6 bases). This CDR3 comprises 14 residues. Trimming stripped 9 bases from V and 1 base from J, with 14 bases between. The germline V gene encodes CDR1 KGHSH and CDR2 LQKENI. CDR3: CASNGAGGTDTQYF. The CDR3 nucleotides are TGTGCCAGTAACGGGGCAGGGGGCACAGATACGCAGTATTTT.

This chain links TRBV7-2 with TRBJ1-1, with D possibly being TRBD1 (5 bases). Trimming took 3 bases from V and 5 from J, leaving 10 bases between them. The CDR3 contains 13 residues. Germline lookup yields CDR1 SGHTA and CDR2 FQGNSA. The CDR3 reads CASSFTGGTEAFF. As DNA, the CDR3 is TGTGCCAGCAGCTTTACGGGGGGGACTGAAGCTTTCTTT.